This T cell receptor beta chain was retrieved from a study of blood T cell repertoires in COVID-19. TCRdb's copy holds only in-frame clones and misses some; the assay was immunoSEQ multiplex PCR. There are 110,000 or so clones in the sample; roughly 85% occur only once, and about 13% lies in the top ten. The CDR3 is 15 amino acids. Germline V gene lookup returns CDR1 SGHTA and CDR2 FQGNSA. V dropped 2 bases and J dropped 6 bases, with 14 bases sitting between them. Sequences were obtained from peripheral blood. The chain carries TRBV7-2 and TRBJ1-5, with D possibly TRBD1 on 5 matching bases. This TCR derives from a human donor in a cohort sampled during active COVID-19. CDR3 sequence (DNA): TGTGCCAGCAGCTTATTGGGGCAGATGGTTCAGCCCCAGCATTTT. Its translation is CASSLLGQMVQPQHF. Full variable domain (outside the CDR3, taken from reference TRBV7-2 and TRBJ1-5): GAGVSQSPSNKVTEKGKDVELRCDPISGHTALYWYRQSLGQGLEFLIYFQGNSAPDKSGLPSDRFSAERTGGSVSTLTIQRTQQEDSAVYLCASSLLGQMVQPQHFGDGTRLSIL.